Listed below are T cell receptor beta chains from one sample, sequenced in a study of regulatory T cells in long-lasting Graves disease. A single record per CDR3 protein comes from TCRdb applying MiXCR to the multiplex PCR reads. The table has roughly 400,000 distinct CDR3 sequences, about 15% seen once. This sample also belongs to another study, concerning T cells in Graves' hyperthyroidism and ophthalmopathy.

This specimen consisted of peripheral blood mononuclear cells (PBMCs), obtained at new diagnosis, from a patient treated with antithyroid drugs. These receptors all come from a woman in her 40s with Graves disease. Each CDR3 is given with its conserved first and last residue. A D gene is named only where the DNA matches it firmly. The size of a clone is reported for some rows only, either as once, few or many, or as a class for expanded clones.

TRBV12-3/TRBV12-4	many	TRBD1	TRBJ1-1	14	CASSWGTGNTEAFF	TGTGCCAGCAGTTGGGGGACAGGTAACACTGAAGCTTTCTTT
TRBV6-1	many	TRBD1	TRBJ2-7	15	CASSRGTGISHEQYF	TGTGCCAGCAGTAGAGGGACAGGGATCAGCCACGAGCAGTACTTC
TRBV15	few	NA	TRBJ2-7	13	CATSREEGYEQYF	TGTGCCACCAGCAGAGAGGAAGGCTACGAGCAGTACTTC
TRBV11-3	many	NA	TRBJ2-2	15	CASFISGGYTGELFF	TGTGCCAGCTTCATAAGTGGAGGGTACACCGGGGAGCTGTTTTTT
TRBV4-1	NA	TRBD2	TRBJ2-1	16	CASSQPTSGVNNEQFF	TGCGCCAGCAGCCAACCGACTAGCGGGGTAAACAATGAGCAGTTCTTC
TRBV25-1	NA	TRBD1	TRBJ2-7	14	CASSAGGEPHEQYF	TGTGCCAGCAGTGCAGGGGGCGAGCCCCACGAGCAGTACTTC
TRBV12-3/TRBV12-4	NA	TRBD1	TRBJ1-4	15	CASNLGQGVEEKLFF	TGTGCCAGCAACCTCGGACAGGGTGTGGAGGAAAAACTGTTTTTT
TRBV12-3/TRBV12-4	many	NA	TRBJ2-7	14	CASSFNRENYEQYF	TGTGCCAGCAGTTTTAATAGGGAGAACTACGAGCAGTACTTC
TRBV7-9	few	NA	TRBJ2-7	15	CAGSPRRGDVYEQYF	TGTGCCGGCAGCCCCCGAAGAGGGGACGTCTACGAGCAGTACTTC
TRBV11-2	many	NA	TRBJ2-7	14	CASKPGLRKNEQYF	TGTGCCAGCAAACCGGGACTCAGAAAAAACGAGCAGTACTTC
TRBV6-1	NA	TRBD1	TRBJ1-2	15	CASSEAPTGSYGYTF	TGTGCCAGCAGTGAAGCCCCGACAGGGAGCTATGGCTACACCTTC
TRBV10-3	many	TRBD1	TRBJ2-7	14	CAISLPGQGDEQYF	TGTGCCATCAGTCTTCCGGGACAGGGTGACGAGCAGTACTTC
TRBV2	many	TRBD2	TRBJ2-2	14	CASTREGGTGELFF	TGTGCCAGCACGCGGGAGGGTGGCACCGGGGAGCTGTTTTTT
TRBV27	few	TRBD1	TRBJ2-5	16	CASSLFPTGDRETQYF	TGTGCCAGCAGTCTGTTCCCGACAGGGGATAGGGAGACCCAGTACTTC
TRBV24-1	NA	TRBD2	TRBJ2-1	15	CATSDLSGSPIEQFF	TGTGCCACCAGTGACCTTAGCGGGAGCCCAATTGAGCAGTTCTTC
TRBV20-1	NA	NA	TRBJ1-5	17	CSARDLQNFNSNQPQHF	TGCAGTGCTAGAGACTTACAGAACTTCAATAGCAATCAGCCCCAGCATTTT
TRBV2	many	TRBD1	TRBJ1-2	14	CASLGTGVNYGYTF	TGTGCCAGCTTAGGGACAGGGGTTAACTATGGCTACACCTTC
TRBV27	many	NA	TRBJ1-5	15	CASSPTGASNQPQHF	TGTGCCAGCAGTCCGACGGGAGCTAGCAATCAGCCCCAGCATTTT
TRBV6-2/TRBV6-3	many	TRBD1	TRBJ1-6	16	CASSYTPGQGNSPLHF	TGTGCCAGCAGTTACACACCCGGACAGGGAAACTCACCCCTCCACTTT
TRBV11-2	many	TRBD1	TRBJ2-5	16	CASSDRSRDSQETQYF	TGTGCCAGCAGCGATCGCTCCCGGGACAGTCAAGAGACCCAGTACTTC
TRBV13	NA	NA	TRBJ1-2	14	CASSLGTGPYGYTF	TGTGCCAGCAGCTTAGGTACGGGCCCCTATGGCTACACCTTC
TRBV3-1	NA	NA	TRBJ2-7	14	CASSQEEEGNEQYF	TGCGCCAGCAGCCAGGAAGAAGAGGGGAACGAGCAGTACTTC
TRBV4-1	NA	NA	TRBJ2-7	14	CASSQVREGYEQYF	TGCGCCAGCAGCCAAGTACGTGAGGGTTACGAGCAGTACTTC
TRBV13	few	TRBD1	TRBJ2-1	15	CASSKRTGGINEQFF	TGTGCCAGCAGCAAACGGACAGGGGGCATCAATGAGCAGTTCTTC
TRBV10-3	many	TRBD2	TRBJ2-7	17	CAISAGTSGRGSYEQYF	TGTGCCATCAGCGCCGGGACTAGCGGAAGGGGCTCCTACGAGCAGTACTTC
TRBV28	many	TRBD2	TRBJ2-1	18	CASSLWSSGTSVYNEQFF	TGTGCCAGCAGTTTATGGTCTAGCGGGACCTCAGTCTACAATGAGCAGTTCTTC
TRBV2	NA	NA	TRBJ2-6	14	CAGCPLPGANVLTF	TGTGCCGGGTGCCCGCTCCCTGGGGCCAACGTCCTGACTTTC
TRBV11-3	many	TRBD1	TRBJ1-1	14	CASSLNAGGTEAFF	TGTGCCAGCAGCTTAAATGCAGGGGGCACTGAAGCTTTCTTT
TRBV24-1	many	NA	TRBJ1-3	15	CATSDRTDSGNTIYF	TGTGCCACCAGTGACCGGACAGACTCTGGAAACACCATATATTTT
TRBV27	many	NA	TRBJ1-1	13	CASSLIRNTEAFF	TGTGCCAGCAGTTTAATCAGGAACACTGAAGCTTTCTTT
TRBV6-2/TRBV6-3	NA	NA	TRBJ2-3	14	CASDRAESTDTQYF	TGTGCCAGCGATCGAGCGGAGAGCACAGATACGCAGTATTTT
TRBV5-6	few	NA	TRBJ2-3	14	CASSLFPLSDTQYF	TGTGCCAGCAGCTTGTTCCCGCTTTCCGATACGCAGTATTTT
TRBV6-7	many	NA	TRBJ1-5	15	CASSYGALSNQPQHF	TGTGCCAGCAGTTACGGGGCGTTGAGCAATCAGCCCCAGCATTTT
TRBV19	NA	NA	TRBJ1-5	13	CASIGGAGQPQHF	TGTGCCAGTATCGGGGGGGCAGGTCAGCCCCAGCATTTT
TRBV28	many	NA	TRBJ2-1	12	CASSSPTVEQFF	TGTGCCAGCAGTTCCCCGACCGTCGAGCAGTTCTTC
TRBV28	few	TRBD1	TRBJ2-2	16	CASRGTGTRNTGELFF	TGTGCCAGCAGGGGGACAGGGACACGAAACACCGGGGAGCTGTTTTTT